This paragraph covers one T cell receptor (beta chain) sequence. Its antigen remains unidentified. PCR amplification relied on 60 Vbeta primers (plus 13 Jbeta primers). Repertoires were generated with immunoSEQ multiplex PCR, while TCRdb's copy carries only in-frame clones and drops some. The sample lists about 120,000 clones, approximately 80% occurring once. This specimen comes from a study of cytomegalovirus exposure and HLA in healthy donors. On the study more broadly: Of the donors genotyped, several hundred in all, 75% to 85% fell in the Caucasian-associated ancestry cluster.

This CDR3 has 15 amino acids. From germline, CDR1 is SGDLS and CDR2 YYNGEE. Deletions cut 3 bases from V and 7 bases from J, with 16 bases between. Healthy donors of bone marrow made up the group. At the time of sampling, donors were nominally healthy, though unrecorded immune exposures were likely. Whole-study findings and limits: Three CMV-associated chains proved CMV antigen-specific in vitro.

Input material: PBMCs. The TCR originated in a man aged 35-49 years in good health and CMV-seropositive. The gene calls are TRBV9 and TRBJ1-4, with D possibly matching TRBD1 (6 bases). Here the CDR3 reads CASSDRTAGAEKLFF. In DNA form, the CDR3 reads TGTGCCAGCAGCGATCGGACAGCTGGGGCTGAAAAACTGTTTTTT.